This T cell receptor beta chain was captured by sequencing in a study of control samples from healthy donors and cancer patients. This clone showed up just a few times. Repertoires were generated with immunoSEQ multiplex PCR, while TCRdb's copy carries only in-frame clones and drops some. The sample contains about 45,000 clones, roughly 90% of which appear only once. Input material: PBMCs. The receptor was isolated from a woman aged 40 to 50 with head and neck cancer.

The CDR3 loop is CASATGNYNQPQHF. CDR3 in DNA: TGTGCCAGTGCTACAGGGAACTACAATCAGCCCCAGCATTTT. The V and J genes are TRBV6-6 and TRBJ1-5; a weak D match, TRBD1 (6 bases). This CDR3 comprises 14 residues. The germline V gene has CDR1 MNHNY and CDR2 SVGAGI (reference sequence). V was shortened by 9 bases and J by 3 bases, with 15 bases between the two germline ends.